A selection of T cell receptor beta chains follows, all from one sample in a study of shared clonotypes between healthy human individuals. TCRdb's table, derived via immunoSEQ multiplex PCR, lists solely in-frame clones and lacks some. This table holds 2 million to 3 million clones, more than 85% found once. The sequencing sample was made of naive CD4+ T cells from PBMCs. These receptors originate from a man aged 18 to 35 in good health. Some clones in this sample may be carry-over from other donors' samples. Both conserved end residues are part of each CDR3. The D gene is left open where the match is weak. Only part of the rows carry a size: once, few, many, or a class if the clone is expanded.

TRBV20-1	NA	TRBJ1-4	NA	CSARGVGF	TGCAGTGCCCGAGGGGTCGGTTTT
TRBV6-5	NA	TRBJ2-1	TRBD2	CASSRGLAVYNEQFF	TGTGCCAGCAGCCGGGGACTAGCGGTATACAATGAGCAGTTCTTC
TRBV28	once	TRBJ2-7	TRBD2	CASSPPSGLSYEQYF	TGTGCCAGCAGCCCTCCTTCGGGACTATCCTACGAGCAGTACTTC
TRBV28	NA	TRBJ2-7	TRBD1	CASRTGSPYEQYF	TGTGCCAGCAGGACAGGGAGCCCCTACGAGCAGTACTTC
TRBV4-1	NA	TRBJ2-5	TRBD2	CASSQGGLAGGSPREQYF	TGCGCCAGCAGCCAAGGGGGACTAGCGGGAGGTAGTCCGCGAGAGCAGTACTTC
TRBV7-9	NA	TRBJ1-4	NA	CASSLVVLRDDNEKLFF	TGTGCCAGCAGCTTAGTGGTTTTAAGGGATGATAATGAAAAACTGTTTTTT
TRBV27	NA	TRBJ2-7	NA	CASSAAALRSSYEQYF	TGTGCCAGCAGTGCTGCCGCGCTGAGGAGCTCCTACGAGCAGTACTTC
TRBV18	NA	TRBJ2-7	NA	CASSPRAGAKFPSYEQYF	TGTGCCAGCTCACCACGCGCGGGGGCGAAATTCCCCTCCTACGAGCAGTACTTC
TRBV6-6	NA	TRBJ2-1	NA	CASSSRLSSYNEQFF	TGTGCCAGCAGCTCCCGGCTGAGCTCCTACAATGAGCAGTTCTTC
TRBV7-9	NA	TRBJ1-1	NA	CASSAVGVGEAFF	TGTGCCAGCAGCGCCGTGGGGGTGGGTGAAGCTTTCTTT
TRBV11-2	once	TRBJ1-1	TRBD1	CASSKGAGGRLEAFF	TGTGCCAGCAGCAAAGGAGCAGGGGGCAGGTTGGAAGCTTTCTTT
TRBV27	NA	TRBJ2-5	TRBD2	CASSPPARGGTPGRETQYF	TGTGCCAGCAGTCCCCCCGCTAGGGGAGGGACTCCGGGCAGGGAGACCCAGTACTTC
TRBV30	NA	TRBJ1-2	NA	CAWSVGPVRGYGYTF	TGTGCCTGGAGTGTAGGCCCGGTCAGGGGCTATGGCTACACCTTC
TRBV5-1	NA	TRBJ2-5	NA	CASSSDGGGRGKTQYF	TGCGCCAGCAGCTCCGACGGGGGAGGTAGAGGGAAGACCCAGTACTTC
TRBV4-2	NA	TRBJ2-2	TRBD1	CASSQAGTGGTGELFF	TGTGCCAGCAGCCAAGCGGGGACAGGGGGCACCGGGGAGCTGTTTTTT
TRBV6-1	NA	TRBJ1-1	NA	CASTGGFEAFF	TGTGCCAGCACTGGGGGCTTTGAAGCTTTCTTT
TRBV10-3	NA	TRBJ2-7	NA	CAISEGTLISYEQYF	TGTGCCATCAGTGAGGGGACGCTTATTTCCTACGAGCAGTACTTC
TRBV2	NA	TRBJ2-5	TRBD2	CASSIAGAVETQYF	TGTGCCAGCAGTATAGCGGGAGCGGTAGAGACCCAGTACTTC
TRBV18	NA	TRBJ1-3	NA	CASSPPTLAGNTIYF	TGTGCCAGCTCACCACCTACTCTCGCCGGAAACACCATATATTTT
TRBV28	NA	TRBJ2-1	TRBD2	CAILAGGANEQFF	TGTGCCATCCTGGCGGGAGGGGCGAATGAGCAGTTCTTC
TRBV18	NA	TRBJ2-1	TRBD2	CASSPTAGGDNEQFF	TGTGCCAGCTCACCCACAGCGGGAGGGGACAATGAGCAGTTCTTC
TRBV7-3	NA	TRBJ2-7	TRBD1	CASSRTGLSYEQYF	TGTGCCAGCAGTCGGACAGGGCTGTCCTACGAGCAGTACTTC
TRBV5-1	NA	TRBJ1-2	NA	CASSLAGEGGYTF	TGCGCCAGCAGCTTGGCGGGGGAGGGTGGCTACACCTTC
TRBV6-5	NA	TRBJ1-2	TRBD1	CASSYSSDTGGLGYTF	TGTGCCAGCAGTTACTCATCAGATACAGGGGGACTTGGCTACACCTTC
TRBV2	NA	TRBJ1-4	NA	CASTPRGGWDEKLFF	TGTGCCAGCACCCCCCGCGGAGGGTGGGATGAAAAACTGTTTTTT
TRBV19	NA	TRBJ1-2	NA	CASSLEGGYTF	TGTGCCAGTAGTCTGGAAGGAGGCTACACCTTC
TRBV19	NA	TRBJ2-1	NA	CASSATSSPYNEQFF	TGTGCCAGTAGCGCTACTAGCAGTCCCTACAATGAGCAGTTCTTC
TRBV7-2	NA	TRBJ1-6	NA	CASSPYGRGLSPLHF	TGTGCCAGCAGCCCGTACGGGCGGGGGCTTTCACCCCTCCACTTT
TRBV28	NA	TRBJ2-2	NA	CASSPRTANTGELFF	TGTGCCAGCAGTCCTCGGACAGCCAACACCGGGGAGCTGTTTTTT
TRBV11-1	NA	TRBJ2-1	NA	CASSRRDDNEQFF	TGTGCCAGCAGCCGTAGGGACGACAATGAGCAGTTCTTC
TRBV19	few	TRBJ2-2	NA	CASSTQEGPNTGELFF	TGTGCCAGTAGTACCCAGGAGGGGCCGAACACCGGGGAGCTGTTTTTT
TRBV5-4	once	TRBJ2-6	NA	CASSLDTSGANVLTF	TGTGCCAGCAGCCTGGACACATCTGGGGCCAACGTCCTGACTTTC
TRBV2	NA	TRBJ1-2	NA	CASMGGRANYGYTF	TGTGCCAGCATGGGCGGCAGAGCTAACTATGGCTACACCTTC
TRBV5-1	NA	TRBJ1-1	NA	CASRVGFGSLNTEAFF	TGCGCTTCCCGAGTCGGGTTTGGGTCCTTGAACACTGAAGCTTTCTTT
TRBV4-3	NA	TRBJ2-3	NA	CASSQEGLADTQYF	TGCGCCAGCAGCCAAGAGGGGCTGGCGGATACGCAGTATTTT
TRBV28	NA	TRBJ2-3	TRBD1	CASSQAPPGQGYTDTQYF	TGTGCCAGCAGTCAGGCCCCGCCGGGACAGGGATACACAGATACGCAGTATTTT
TRBV6-1	NA	TRBJ1-2	NA	CASSLVSGYDYGYTF	TGTGCCAGCAGTCTTGTAAGTGGTTACGACTATGGCTACACCTTC
TRBV18	NA	TRBJ1-4	TRBD1	CASSPQTGTSNEKLFF	TGTGCCAGCTCACCACAGACAGGGACTTCTAATGAAAAACTGTTTTTT
TRBV2	once	TRBJ2-4	TRBD2	CASSEALRTSGRSNQNIQYF	TGTGCCAGCAGTGAAGCGCTTCGAACTAGCGGGAGGTCCAATCAAAACATTCAGTACTTC
TRBV10-3	NA	TRBJ2-3	TRBD2	CAISEGLASTDTQYF	TGTGCCATCAGTGAGGGACTAGCAAGCACAGATACGCAGTATTTT